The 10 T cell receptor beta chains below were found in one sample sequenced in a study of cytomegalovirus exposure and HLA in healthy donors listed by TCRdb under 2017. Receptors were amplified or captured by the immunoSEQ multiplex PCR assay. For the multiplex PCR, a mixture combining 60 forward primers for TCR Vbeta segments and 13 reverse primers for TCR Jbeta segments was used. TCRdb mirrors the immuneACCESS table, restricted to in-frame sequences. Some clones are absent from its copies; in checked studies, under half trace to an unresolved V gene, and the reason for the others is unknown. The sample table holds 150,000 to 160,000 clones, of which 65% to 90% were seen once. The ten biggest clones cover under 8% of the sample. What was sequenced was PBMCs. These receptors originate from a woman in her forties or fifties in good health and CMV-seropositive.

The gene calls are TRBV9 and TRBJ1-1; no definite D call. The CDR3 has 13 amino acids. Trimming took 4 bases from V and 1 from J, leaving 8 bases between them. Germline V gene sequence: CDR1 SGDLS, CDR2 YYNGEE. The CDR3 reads CASSTRQNTEAFF. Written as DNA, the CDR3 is TGTGCCAGCAGCACAAGACAGAACACTGAAGCTTTCTTT.

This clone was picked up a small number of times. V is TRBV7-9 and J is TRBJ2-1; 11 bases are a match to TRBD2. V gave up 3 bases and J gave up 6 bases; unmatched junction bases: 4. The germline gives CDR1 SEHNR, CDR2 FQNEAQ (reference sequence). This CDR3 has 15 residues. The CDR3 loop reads CASSFSGGASNEQFF. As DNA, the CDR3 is TGTGCCAGCAGCTTTAGCGGGGGGGCCTCCAATGAGCAGTTCTTC.

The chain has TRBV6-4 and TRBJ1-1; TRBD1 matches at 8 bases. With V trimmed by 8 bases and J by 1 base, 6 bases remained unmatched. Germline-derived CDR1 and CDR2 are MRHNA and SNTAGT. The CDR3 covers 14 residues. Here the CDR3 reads CASRKGQENTEAFF. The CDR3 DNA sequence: TGTGCCAGCCGAAAGGGACAGGAGAACACTGAAGCTTTCTTT.

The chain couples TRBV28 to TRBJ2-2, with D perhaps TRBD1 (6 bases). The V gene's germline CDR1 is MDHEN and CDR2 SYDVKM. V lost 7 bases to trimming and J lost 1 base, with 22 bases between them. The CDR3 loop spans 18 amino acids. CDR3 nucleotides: TGTGCCAGCACTACCAAACAGGGCCCCTTCGAGAACACCGGGGAGCTGTTTTTT. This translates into CASTTKQGPFENTGELFF.

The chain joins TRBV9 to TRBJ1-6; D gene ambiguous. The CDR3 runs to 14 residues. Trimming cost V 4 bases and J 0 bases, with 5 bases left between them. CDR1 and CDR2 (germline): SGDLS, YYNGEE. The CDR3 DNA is TGTGCCAGCAGCCCCAGCTCCTATAATTCACCCCTCCACTTT. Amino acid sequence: CASSPSSYNSPLHF. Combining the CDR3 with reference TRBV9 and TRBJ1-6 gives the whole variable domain DSGVTQTPKHLITATGQRVTLRCSPRSGDLSVYWYQQSLDQGLQFLIQYYNGEERAKGNILERFSAQQFPDLHSELNLSSLELGDSALYFCASSPSSYNSPLHFGNGTRLTVT.

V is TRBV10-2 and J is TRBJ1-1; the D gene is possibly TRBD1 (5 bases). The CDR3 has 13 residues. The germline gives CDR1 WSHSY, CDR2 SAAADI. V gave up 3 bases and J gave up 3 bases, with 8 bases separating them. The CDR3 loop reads CASSDGGYTEAFF. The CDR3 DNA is TGCGCCAGCAGTGATGGGGGGTACACTGAAGCTTTCTTT.

CDR3 amino acids: CASSGRTGENSPLHF. CDR3 in DNA: TGTGCCAGCAGCGGCCGGACAGGGGAGAATTCACCCCTCCACTTT. The chain uses TRBV9 and TRBJ1-6; 9 nucleotides line up with TRBD1. The CDR3 totals 15 residues. Trimming removed 3 bases from V and 7 bases from J; junction bases left unmatched: 5. Germline assignment: CDR1 SGDLS and CDR2 YYNGEE.

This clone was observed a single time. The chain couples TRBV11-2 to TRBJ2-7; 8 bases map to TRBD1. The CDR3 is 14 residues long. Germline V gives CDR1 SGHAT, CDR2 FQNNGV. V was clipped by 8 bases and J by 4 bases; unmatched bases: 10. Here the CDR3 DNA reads TGTGCCAGCGGCAGAGGACAGGGAAGATACGAGCAGTACTTC. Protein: CASGRGQGRYEQYF.

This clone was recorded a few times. CDR3: CASSYSLADSYNEQFF. The CDR3 nucleotides are TGTGCCAGCAGTTACTCCCTAGCGGACTCCTACAATGAGCAGTTCTTC. This chain joins TRBV6-5 and TRBJ2-1, with 7 positions matching TRBD2. This CDR3 spans 16 amino acids. Looked up from germline, CDR1 is MNHEY and CDR2 is SVGAGI. With V trimmed by 0 bases and J by 0 bases, 2 bases remained unmatched.

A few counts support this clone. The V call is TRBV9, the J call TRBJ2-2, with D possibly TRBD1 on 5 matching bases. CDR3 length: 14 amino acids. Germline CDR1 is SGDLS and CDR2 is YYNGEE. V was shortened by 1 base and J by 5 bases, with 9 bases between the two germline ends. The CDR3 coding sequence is TGTGCCAGCAGCGTAAGGGGTTCGACCGGGGAGCTGTTTTTT. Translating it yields CASSVRGSTGELFF.